The present entry profiles one T cell receptor beta chain with its context. The entry originates in a study of OX40 agonist ivuxolimab in advanced cancers. Some clones are missing from TCRdb's copy, which holds only in-frame ones; the method was immunoSEQ multiplex PCR. The repertoire holds 50,000 or so clones, with 86% as singletons. The CDR3 runs to 15 residues. V lost 0 bases and J 0 bases, leaving 3 bases between the germline ends. The germline V gene encodes CDR1 LNHDA and CDR2 SQIVND (reference sequence). The origin of this receptor is an adult with an advanced solid tumor such as melanoma, head and neck, liver or kidney cancer. The V and J genes are TRBV19 and TRBJ2-6, with no clear D. Specimen: CD4+ or CD8+ T cells sorted from blood, collected in a trial of the OX40 agonist ivuxolimab. This CDR3 reads CASSIEGSGANVLTF. The CDR3 DNA reads TGTGCCAGTAGTATAGAGGGCTCTGGGGCCAACGTCCTGACTTTC.